This record concerns one T cell receptor (beta chain) sequence. The data were taken from a study of cytomegalovirus exposure and HLA in healthy donors. Researchers ran the PCR with 60 Vbeta and 13 Jbeta primers. The repertoire was sequenced with immunoSEQ multiplex PCR; TCRdb's copy has only in-frame clones and lacks some. The table lists about 200,000 clones, around 70% of them singletons. This CDR3 is built from 16 residues. From germline, CDR1 is SGHRS and CDR2 YFSETQ. J was trimmed by 8 bases and V by 4 bases; bases with no gene match: 12. The rearrangement joins TRBV5-1 to TRBJ2-1, with 10 positions matching TRBD1. Input material: PBMCs. This clonotype was sampled from a man aged 40-49 years in good health and CMV-seropositive. The CDR3 DNA reads TGCGCCAGCAGCGTAGCCGGGACAGGGGAGATCGATGAGCAGTTCTTC. It translates to CASSVAGTGEIDEQFF.